These 21 T cell receptor beta chains originate from one sample sequenced in a study of blood T cell repertoires in COVID-19. Measured with immunoSEQ multiplex PCR; TCRdb has only the in-frame clones, and not every one. Here the sample spans more than 95,000 clones, approximately 87% being singletons. Sample: peripheral blood. The origin of the receptors is a man aged 65 to 85 who had recovered from COVID-19.

This clone was seen just once. V usage is TRBV18 and J usage is TRBJ2-1, with D unclear. V was shortened by 3 bases and J by 10 bases, with 10 bases between the two germline ends. The CDR3 spans 12 residues. Germline V gives CDR1 KGHSH, CDR2 LQKENI. The CDR3 sequence: CASSPRRKEQFF. DNA for the CDR3: TGTGCCAGCTCACCGCGCCGAAAGGAGCAGTTCTTC.

This chain uses TRBV29-1 with TRBJ2-7, with TRBD1 matching over 9 bases. Germline values: CDR1 SQVTM, CDR2 ANQGSEA. Trimming took 4 bases from V and 7 from J; bases not matched to a gene: 8. The CDR3 covers 13 residues. This CDR3 reads CSVAGTGLEEQYF. CDR3 DNA sequence: TGCAGCGTTGCTGGGACAGGGCTGGAAGAGCAGTACTTC.

The rearrangement uses TRBV18 and TRBJ2-7; no clear D. Between the trimmed V and J ends, which lost 3 bases and 0 bases, there was a span of 6 bases. Germline V gene data show CDR1 as KGHSH and CDR2 as LQKENI. The CDR3 contains 13 residues. The CDR3 region is CASSPPDSYEQYF. The DNA for the CDR3 is TGTGCCAGCTCACCCCCAGACTCCTACGAGCAGTACTTC.

V usage is TRBV30 and J usage is TRBJ1-3, with a tentative D call TRBD1 (5 bases). V was clipped by 0 bases and J by 0 bases, with 12 bases between them. The CDR3 is made up of 16 amino acids. Germline CDR1 and CDR2: GTSNPN and SVGIG (reference sequence). The CDR3 here is CAWSVGATVSGNTIYF. The CDR3 DNA is TGTGCCTGGAGTGTTGGGGCGACCGTCTCTGGAAACACCATATATTTT.

The chain uses TRBV7-3 and TRBJ2-1, with D hard to call. The V gene's germline CDR1 is SGHTA and CDR2 FQGTGA. V shed 0 bases and J shed 5 bases, with 5 bases lying between them. The CDR3 has 13 amino acids. The CDR3 loop reads CASSLTRDNEQFF. The CDR3 DNA follows: TGTGCCAGCAGCTTAACACGAGACAATGAGCAGTTCTTC.

This clone was recorded once. The V call is TRBV6-6, the J call TRBJ1-5; TRBD1 is a possible D gene (5 bases). V was pared by 2 bases and J by 9 bases, with 14 bases between. Per the germline V gene, CDR1 is MNHNY and CDR2 is SVGAGI (reference sequence). This CDR3 comprises 14 residues. CDR3 residues: CASSYGAISRPQHF. Here the CDR3 DNA reads TGTGCCAGCAGTTACGGGGCAATTTCACGGCCCCAGCATTTT.

This chain connects TRBV5-4 to TRBJ2-5, with 9 bases aligning to TRBD2. Germline lookup yields CDR1 SGHNT and CDR2 YYREEE (reference sequence). The CDR3 is 16 residues long. The ends lost 2 bases at V and 3 bases at J; junction bases unmatched: 8. CDR3 nucleotide sequence: TGTGCCAGCAGCTTCAGGAGGGCTAGCGGGGAAGAGACCCAGTACTTC. This codes for CASSFRRASGEETQYF.

The J gene is TRBJ2-2, the V gene TRBV7-8; 11 nucleotides agree with TRBD1. CDR1 and CDR2 (germline): SGHVS, FQNEAQ. The CDR3 contains 16 residues. V was clipped by 2 bases and J by 5 bases; unmatched bases: 4. For the CDR3, the DNA is TGTGCCAGCAGCTTAAGGGGGACAGGGGGGACCGGGGAGCTGTTTTTT. It translates to CASSLRGTGGTGELFF.

The table lists this clone with a count of one. V is TRBV28 and J is TRBJ2-7, with TRBD2 matching over 9 bases. V shed 5 bases and J 7 bases; nucleotides not matched to a gene: 12. The CDR3 totals 15 residues. Germline V gives CDR1 MDHEN, CDR2 SYDVKM. CDR3 DNA sequence: TGTGCCAGCAGTCTATTTAGCGGGAGAACCTGGGAGCAGTACTTC. As protein: CASSLFSGRTWEQYF.

The V gene is TRBV29-1, the J gene TRBJ1-2, with unresolved D. The CDR3 is 11 amino acids. The V end was cut by 6 bases, the J end by 2 bases, with 7 bases between. The germline CDR1 and CDR2 sequences are SQVTM and ANQGSEA. In DNA, the CDR3 is TGCAGCGTCGATGAGAACTATGGCTACACCTTC. This encodes CSVDENYGYTF.

The rearrangement joins TRBV5-8 to TRBJ1-1; 9 nucleotides match TRBD1. The CDR3 runs 14 residues. The germline CDR1 and CDR2 sequences are SGHTS and YDEGEE. The ends lost 4 bases at V and 3 bases at J; junction bases unmatched: 4. CDR3 sequence (DNA): TGTGCCAGCAGCAAGGGACAGGGCGACACTGAAGCTTTCTTT. This codes for CASSKGQGDTEAFF.

V and J are TRBV7-2 and TRBJ1-1; no reliable D call. V lost 7 bases and J lost 0, with 18 bases in between. CDR1 is SGHTA, CDR2 FQGNSA, per germline. This CDR3 spans 16 amino acids. The chain's CDR3 is CASTRRGIGMNTEAFF. The CDR3, as DNA: TGTGCCAGCACTAGAAGAGGGATCGGCATGAACACTGAAGCTTTCTTT. Supplemented by reference TRBV7-2 and TRBJ1-1, the full variable domain reads GAGVSQSPSNKVTEKGKDVELRCDPISGHTALYWYRQSLGQGLEFLIYFQGNSAPDKSGLPSDRFSAERTGGSVSTLTIQRTQQEDSAVYLCASTRRGIGMNTEAFFGQGTRLTVV.

The CDR3 DNA is TGCGCCAGCAGCCAAGCTGGCGGGCTCCGCTATGGCTACACCTTC. Translation gives CASSQAGGLRYGYTF. V and J are TRBV4-1 and TRBJ1-2; no clear D. Germline CDR1 is MGHRA and CDR2 is YSYEKL. The V and J ends lost 1 base and 4 bases respectively, with 13 bases between them. CDR3 size: 15 residues.

V is TRBV5-1 and J is TRBJ1-2; no definite D call. V was cut by 4 bases and J by 7 bases, with 17 bases left in between. Germline V gives CDR1 SGHRS, CDR2 YFSETQ. The CDR3 runs to 14 residues. The CDR3 bases are TGCGCCAGCAGCCGGGAGAGCCTCACCGGTGGCTACACCTTC. This sequence encodes CASSRESLTGGYTF.

The V gene is TRBV19, the J gene TRBJ1-5; 7 positions match TRBD1. CDR1 and CDR2 from the germline V gene are LNHDA and SQIVND (reference sequence). Trimming removed 8 bases from V and 4 bases from J; junction bases left unmatched: 14. This CDR3 comprises 16 residues. CDR3 residues: CASGDSGLALNQPQHF. CDR3 bases: TGTGCCAGTGGGGACAGTGGCTTGGCCCTTAATCAGCCCCAGCATTTT.

This sequence joins TRBV5-1 and TRBJ2-2; D might be TRBD2 (6 bases). The V gene's germline CDR1 is SGHRS and CDR2 YFSETQ. Trimming cost V 1 base and J 6 bases, with 16 bases left between them. This CDR3 contains 16 residues. The chain's CDR3 is CASSLRSVREAGELFF. DNA for the CDR3: TGCGCCAGCAGCTTGAGATCGGTTAGGGAGGCCGGGGAGCTGTTTTTT.

This clone is a singleton in its sample. V usage is TRBV5-1 and J usage is TRBJ2-2, with a possible D match to TRBD1 (5 bases). The length of the CDR3 is 15 residues. V gave up 2 bases and J gave up 4 bases, with 12 bases separating them. CDR1 is SGHRS and CDR2 is YFSETQ in the germline V gene. The CDR3 coding sequence is TGCGCCAGCAGCTTAGGGGTAGGTCGCACCGGGGAGCTGTTTTTT. It is translated as CASSLGVGRTGELFF.

V is TRBV9 and J is TRBJ2-1; TRBD1 aligns across 9 bases. The V and J ends lost 4 bases and 8 bases, in that order; junction bases with no gene match: 4. This CDR3 comprises 13 residues. Germline assignment: CDR1 SGDLS and CDR2 YYNGEE. The CDR3: CASSPRDRDEQFF. The CDR3 coding sequence is TGTGCCAGCAGCCCCCGGGACAGGGATGAGCAGTTCTTC.

The rearrangement joins TRBV4-3 to TRBJ1-1; D gene unclear. Germline-derived CDR1 and CDR2 are LGHNA and YSLEER. The CDR3 loop spans 15 amino acids. Between the trimmed V and J ends, which lost 0 bases and 1 base, there was a span of 9 bases. In DNA form, the CDR3 reads TGCGCCAGCAGCCAAGATAGCGGCGGGAACACTGAAGCTTTCTTT. Translating it yields CASSQDSGGNTEAFF.

This clone was found a few times. The chain joins TRBV9 to TRBJ1-2, with TRBD1 identical over 10 bases. J gave up 7 bases and V 3 bases, and 9 bases lay outside the gene matches. The CDR3 extends over 15 amino acids. Germline loops: CDR1 SGDLS, CDR2 YYNGEE. In nucleotides, the CDR3 is TGTGCCAGCAGCGCCGGACGACAGGGGGCTTTTGGCTACACCTTC. Amino acid sequence: CASSAGRQGAFGYTF.

The genes are TRBV9 and TRBJ2-7; 7 bases are shared with TRBD1. CDR1 is SGDLS, CDR2 YYNGEE, per germline. The CDR3 has 15 amino acids. V lost 4 bases and J lost 2; bases outside the gene matches: 9. CDR3 in amino acids: CASSTHGTAAYEQYF. CDR3 bases: TGTGCCAGCAGCACCCACGGGACAGCCGCCTACGAGCAGTACTTC.